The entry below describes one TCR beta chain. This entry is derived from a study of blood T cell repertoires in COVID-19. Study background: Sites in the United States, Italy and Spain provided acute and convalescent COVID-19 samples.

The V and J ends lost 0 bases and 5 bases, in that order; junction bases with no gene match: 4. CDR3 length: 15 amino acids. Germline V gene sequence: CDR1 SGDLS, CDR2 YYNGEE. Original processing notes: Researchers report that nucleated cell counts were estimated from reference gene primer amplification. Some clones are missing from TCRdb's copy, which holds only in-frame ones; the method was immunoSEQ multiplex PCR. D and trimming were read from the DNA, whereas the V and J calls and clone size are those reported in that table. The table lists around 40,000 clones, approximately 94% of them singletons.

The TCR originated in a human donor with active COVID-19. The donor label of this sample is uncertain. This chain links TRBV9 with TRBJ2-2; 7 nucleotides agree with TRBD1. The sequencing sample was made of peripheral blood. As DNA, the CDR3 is TGTGCCAGCAGCGTAGCAGGGGGTGGGACCGGGGAGCTGTTTTTT. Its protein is CASSVAGGGTGELFF.